The TCR beta chain under discussion was sequenced for a study of T cell responses to AZD1222 COVID-19 vaccine. Study-wide findings and caveats: Spike-specific TCR depth and breadth grew after two AZD1222 doses. Mostly white British, mostly female donors; authors suggested clonal diversity may be underestimated.

Profiling relied on immunoSEQ multiplex PCR, and the TCRdb table lists in-frame clones only, not all of them. The sample holds about 56,000 clones; approximately 83% are singletons and the top ten take around 15%. Concerning this clone: The antigen is unknown.

V lost 2 bases to trimming and J lost 3 bases, with 10 bases between them. Germline-derived CDR1 and CDR2 are SNHLY and FYNNEI. This CDR3 has 14 amino acids. This TCR came from an adult in good health. The starting material was peripheral blood, obtained on day 0 of AZD1222 vaccination. The chain couples TRBV2 to TRBJ1-1, with D unresolved. CDR3 coding DNA: TGTGCCAGCAGTGAATCACGACGGGACACTGAAGCTTTCTTT. It is translated as CASSESRRDTEAFF.